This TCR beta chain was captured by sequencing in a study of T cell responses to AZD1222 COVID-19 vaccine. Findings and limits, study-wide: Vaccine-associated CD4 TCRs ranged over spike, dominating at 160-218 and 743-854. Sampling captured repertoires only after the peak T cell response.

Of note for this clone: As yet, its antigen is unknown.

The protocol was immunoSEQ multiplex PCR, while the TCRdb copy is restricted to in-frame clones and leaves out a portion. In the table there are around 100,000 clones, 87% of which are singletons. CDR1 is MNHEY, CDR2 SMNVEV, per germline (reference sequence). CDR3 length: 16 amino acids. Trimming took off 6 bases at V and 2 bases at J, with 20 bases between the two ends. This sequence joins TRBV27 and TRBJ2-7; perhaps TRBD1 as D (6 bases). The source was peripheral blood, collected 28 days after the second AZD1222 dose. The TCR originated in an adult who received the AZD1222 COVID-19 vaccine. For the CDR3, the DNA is TGTGCCAGCAGCCCGAGGGGGTTTGGTCTAGCCTACGAGCAGTACTTC. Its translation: CASSPRGFGLAYEQYF.